What follows are 32 T cell receptor beta chains derived from one specimen sequenced in a study of T cell responses to AZD1222 COVID-19 vaccine. The repertoire was sequenced with immunoSEQ multiplex PCR; TCRdb's copy has only in-frame clones and lacks some. Of about 130,000 clones in the sample, 88% were seen once. The sample here was peripheral blood, taken on day 0 of AZD1222 vaccination. All receptors derive from an adult in good health.

The rearrangement uses TRBV13 and TRBJ2-7; no firm D call. The length of the CDR3 is 14 residues. Germline V gene data show CDR1 as PRHDT and CDR2 as FYEKMQ (reference sequence). Between the trimmed V and J ends, which lost 0 bases and 2 bases, there was a span of 8 bases. The CDR3 DNA reads as TGTGCCAGCAGCTTAGGGACGTGGGCCTACGAGCAGTACTTC. Translation gives CASSLGTWAYEQYF.

The J gene is TRBJ1-1, the V gene TRBV6-5; no clear D. The V and J ends lost 4 bases and 10 bases respectively, with 16 bases between them. This CDR3 contains 13 residues. CDR1 and CDR2 from the germline V gene are MNHEY and SVGAGI. Here the CDR3 DNA reads TGTGCCAGCAGTTCGGACCGAGGGAGGATAGCTTTCTTT. Residues: CASSSDRGRIAFF.

The chain employs TRBV18 and TRBJ1-2; maybe TRBD1 (6 bases). The germline V and J ends were trimmed by 2 bases and 6 bases, with 16 bases remaining between them. The germline V gene has CDR1 KGHSH and CDR2 LQKENI. CDR3 size: 15 residues. The CDR3 nucleotides read TGTGCCAGCTCACCATCATTAGGGGGGGGCCATGGCTACACCTTC. Its protein product is CASSPSLGGGHGYTF. Based on the CDR3 plus reference TRBV18 and TRBJ1-2, the full variable domain is NAGVMQNPRHLVRRRGQEARLRCSPMKGHSHVYWYRQLPEEGLKFMVYLQKENIIDESGMPKERFSAEFPKEGPSILRIQQVVRGDSAAYFCASSPSLGGGHGYTFGSGTRLTVV.

The chain recombines TRBV7-9 with TRBJ2-2; TRBD1 matches 9 bases. CDR1 is SEHNR and CDR2 is FQNEAQ in the germline V gene (reference sequence). This CDR3 has 15 residues. V gave up 4 bases and J gave up 7 bases; unmatched junction bases: 7. CDR3 DNA: TGTGCCAGCAGCTGGACGGGACAGGGAAGCGGGGAGCTGTTTTTT. Translated, it gives CASSWTGQGSGELFF.

The chain recombines TRBV28 with TRBJ1-5, with TRBD1 matching over 7 bases. There are 15 residues in the CDR3. The V gene's germline CDR1 is MDHEN and CDR2 SYDVKM. V was clipped by 6 bases and J by 7 bases; unmatched bases: 12. CDR3: CASSQPSTGKQPQHF. The CDR3, as DNA: TGTGCCAGCAGCCAACCCTCGACAGGGAAGCAGCCCCAGCATTTT.

A remark on this clone: The junction does not match germline at one end; this may be a read error. This rearrangement joins TRBV7-3 to TRBJ2-2, with D perhaps given as TRBD1 or TRBD2 (6 bases each). The CDR3 has 16 residues. Germline V gives CDR1 SGHTA, CDR2 FQGTGA. The chain's CDR3 is CASSSMTTGGTRELFF. Written as DNA, the CDR3 is TGTGCCAGCAGCTCGATGACTACCGGGGGCACCCGGGAGCTGTTTTTT.

V and J are TRBV6-5 and TRBJ1-2; possibly TRBD1 for D (5 bases). Germline V gene sequence: CDR1 MNHEY, CDR2 SVGAGI. The CDR3 totals 13 residues. As DNA, the CDR3 is TGTGCTGCCGGGTCCCCGGGGGGCTATGGCTACACCTTC. Translation gives CAAGSPGGYGYTF.

The rearrangement uses TRBV14 and TRBJ2-1; 9 positions agree with TRBD2. The junction had 4 bases not matched to a gene; V was cut back by 3 bases and J by 10 bases. The germline CDR1 and CDR2 sequences are SGHDN and FVKESK. CDR3 size: 13 residues. CDR3 protein: CASSQVLAGEQFF. The CDR3 DNA sequence: TGTGCCAGCAGCCAGGTACTAGCGGGCGAGCAGTTCTTC.

This clone was observed a few times. This chain uses TRBV4-2 with TRBJ2-7; D remains unclear. CDR1 is LGHNA and CDR2 is YNFKEQ in the germline V gene. Trimming pared 0 bases from V and 9 bases from J, leaving 12 bases between. The CDR3 loop spans 13 amino acids. In nucleotides, the CDR3 is TGTGCCAGCAGCCAAGATTGGTCCCTGGGGCAGTACTTC. Translating it yields CASSQDWSLGQYF.

The chain recombines TRBV9 with TRBJ1-1; tentatively, D is TRBD1 (5 bases). This CDR3 has 14 amino acids. Per the germline V gene, CDR1 is SGDLS and CDR2 is YYNGEE. V was trimmed by 1 base and J by 5 bases, leaving 12 bases between them. CDR3 DNA sequence: TGTGCCAGCAGCGTAAATCCCCGGGGGACTGAAGCTTTCTTT. Translating it yields CASSVNPRGTEAFF.

The chain joins TRBV5-1 to TRBJ2-7; TRBD1 agrees at 8 bases. This CDR3 region has 18 residues. The V segment lost 2 bases and the J segment 0 bases; nucleotides outside the gene matches: 13. CDR1 is SGHRS, CDR2 YFSETQ, per germline. The CDR3 coding sequence is TGCGCCAGCAGCTTCGACAGGGGCCAATTCTCAAACTCCTACGAGCAGTACTTC. Its protein product is CASSFDRGQFSNSYEQYF.

The chain links TRBV12-3 or TRBV12-4 to TRBJ1-2; D unresolved. The CDR3 runs to 13 residues. V was cut by 6 bases and J by 2 bases, with 10 bases left in between. The CDR3 loop is CASSLTSNYGYTF. CDR3 nucleotide sequence: TGTGCCAGCAGCCTGACTTCCAACTATGGCTACACCTTC.

The DNA for the CDR3 is TGTGCCAGCAGCTTGGGGGTTCACTCTGGAAACACCATATATTTT. This gives the protein CASSLGVHSGNTIYF. This chain joins TRBV5-6 and TRBJ1-3; D is unresolved. The CDR3 has 15 amino acids. The V end was cut by 0 bases, the J end by 0 bases, with 7 bases between. Germline V gene data show CDR1 as SGHDT and CDR2 as YYEEEE.

This chain uses TRBV28 with TRBJ2-3; 12 bases are a match to TRBD2. The CDR3 is made up of 16 amino acids. J gave up 7 bases and V 6 bases, and 11 bases lay outside the gene matches. The germline V gene has CDR1 MDHEN and CDR2 SYDVKM. The CDR3 sequence: CASSPGTSGLPHTQYF. The CDR3 DNA reads as TGTGCCAGCAGCCCCGGGACTAGCGGGCTCCCCCATACGCAGTATTTT.

The gene calls are TRBV30 and TRBJ2-5; 14 bases align to TRBD2. The CDR3 extends over 14 amino acids. Germline loops: CDR1 GTSNPN, CDR2 SVGIG (reference sequence). V lost 2 bases to trimming and J lost 5 bases; unmatched junction nucleotides: 1. The CDR3 DNA reads TGTGCCTGGAGTCGACTAGCGGGAGGGGAGACCCAGTACTTC. Encoded protein: CAWSRLAGGETQYF.

This chain connects TRBV6-1 to TRBJ2-7, with TRBD1 identical over 7 bases. CDR3 length: 15 amino acids. Germline CDR1 MNHNS, CDR2 SASEGT. Germline trimming cut 3 bases from V and 0 bases from J; bases unmatched to any gene: 5. The CDR3 loop is CASSEGDSYSYEQYF. The CDR3 DNA reads as TGTGCCAGCAGTGAGGGGGACAGTTACTCCTACGAGCAGTACTTC.

The chain carries TRBV27 and TRBJ2-7; D is possibly TRBD1 (6 bases). The CDR3 contains 18 residues. Between the trimmed V and J ends, which lost 2 bases and 3 bases, there was a span of 23 bases. Germline CDR1 and CDR2: MNHEY and SMNVEV (reference sequence). The CDR3 DNA reads TGTGCCAGCAGTTTAACAGGCCTTACAAGGGGGATGCGCTACGAGCAGTACTTC. Its translation is CASSLTGLTRGMRYEQYF.

The chain uses TRBV4-3 and TRBJ2-7, with 7 bases lining up with TRBD1. With V trimmed by 0 bases and J by 3 bases, 11 bases remained unmatched. There are 17 residues in the CDR3. Per the germline V gene, CDR1 is LGHNA and CDR2 is YSLEER. CDR3 sequence: CASSQEGGQAPHYEQYF. The CDR3 coding sequence is TGCGCCAGCAGCCAAGAAGGCGGACAGGCACCCCACTACGAGCAGTACTTC.

The rearrangement uses TRBV12-3 or TRBV12-4 and TRBJ2-2; 7 bases map to TRBD2. Germline trimming cut 8 bases from V and 6 bases from J; bases unmatched to any gene: 3. This CDR3 has 12 residues. The CDR3, as DNA: TGTGCCAGCCTTCGGGGGGCCGGGGAGCTGTTTTTT. It translates to CASLRGAGELFF.

The chain has TRBV18 and TRBJ1-5, with 8 bases matching TRBD1. Germline assignment: CDR1 KGHSH and CDR2 LQKENI. The CDR3 length is 14 residues. The trim removed 6 bases at V and 4 bases at J, leaving 5 bases unmatched. CDR3 coding DNA: TGTGCCAGCTCGCCCGGGACAGGTAATCAGCCCCAGCATTTT. The encoded protein is CASSPGTGNQPQHF.

Only a few counts were recorded for this clone. The CDR3 DNA reads as TGTGCCAGCAGTCGCCGGGACGCGATAGCCGGCTACACCTTC. This translates into CASSRRDAIAGYTF. The V and J genes are TRBV27 and TRBJ1-2, with D perhaps matching TRBD1 (5 bases). The CDR3 sequence is 14 residues long. With 5 bases removed from V and 8 bases from J, the gap between germline ends came to 18 bases. Germline V gene sequence: CDR1 MNHEY, CDR2 SMNVEV (reference sequence).

This chain links TRBV19 with TRBJ1-2, with D unresolved. This CDR3 has 15 residues. V lost 5 bases and J 8 bases, leaving 21 bases between the germline ends. Germline-derived CDR1 and CDR2 are LNHDA and SQIVND (reference sequence). CDR3 region: CASSATFAQSGGYTF. CDR3 DNA sequence: TGTGCCAGTAGTGCGACCTTTGCCCAGTCGGGGGGCTACACCTTC.

The chain employs TRBV7-3 and TRBJ2-7, with 13 bases identical to TRBD2. The CDR3 has 15 amino acids. Trimming at V came to 5 bases and at J to 7 bases, leaving 8 bases not matched to a gene. Germline V gene sequence: CDR1 SGHTA, CDR2 FQGTGA. CDR3 residues: CASSLGLAGVEEQYF. The CDR3 DNA reads TGTGCCAGCAGCCTCGGACTAGCGGGAGTAGAAGAGCAGTACTTC.

The genes are TRBV7-3 and TRBJ1-2; tentatively, D is TRBD1 (6 bases). This CDR3 is 15 amino acids long. Deletions cut 3 bases from V and 6 bases from J, with 17 bases between. Germline V CDR1 and CDR2: SGHTA, FQGTGA. CDR3 nucleotide sequence: TGTGCCAGCAGCTTCACAGGGCGTTCCCGGGATGGCTACACCTTC. Translated, it gives CASSFTGRSRDGYTF.

J is TRBJ2-1 and V is TRBV5-5; D not certain. This CDR3 region has 16 residues. Germline CDR1 and CDR2: SGHKS and YYEKEE (reference sequence). V lost 0 bases to trimming and J lost 2 bases, with 12 bases between them. CDR3 sequence (DNA): TGTGCCAGCAGCTTGGCTGGTAGTGCACCCTACAATGAGCAGTTCTTC. It yields the protein CASSLAGSAPYNEQFF.

The J gene is TRBJ1-3, the V gene TRBV5-1, with 7 bases lining up with TRBD1. The V segment lost 7 bases and the J segment 0 bases; nucleotides outside the gene matches: 7. The CDR3 has 15 residues. The germline V gene encodes CDR1 SGHRS and CDR2 YFSETQ. The CDR3 coding sequence is TGCGCCAGCCGCCAAACAGGGGACTCTGGAAACACCATATATTTT. Protein: CASRQTGDSGNTIYF.

V usage is TRBV10-2 and J usage is TRBJ2-3, with D possibly being TRBD1 or TRBD2 (5 bases each). Per the germline V gene, CDR1 is WSHSY and CDR2 is SAAADI. This CDR3 comprises 13 residues. Trimming removed 11 bases from V and 8 bases from J, with 20 bases in between. CDR3: CAASGPGHATQYF. The CDR3 coding sequence is TGCGCCGCCTCGGGACCAGGACACGCTACGCAGTATTTT.

J is TRBJ2-5 and V is TRBV11-2; 7 bases agree with TRBD2. The CDR3 consists of 18 residues. The V gene's germline CDR1 is SGHAT and CDR2 FQNNGV. The J segment lost 5 bases and the V segment lost 5 bases, leaving 20 bases of the junction unmatched. The DNA for the CDR3 is TGTGCCAGCAGCCCCCGTATGGAGCGGGGAATCTCGGGGGAGACCCAGTACTTC. The encoded protein is CASSPRMERGISGETQYF.

Points on this clone: The same CDR3 also results from other DNA sequences found in this sample. The V gene is TRBV7-3, the J gene TRBJ2-3, with TRBD1 matching 8 bases. V shed 0 bases, J shed 3 bases, and the junction held 2 bases outside the gene matches. The CDR3 contains 15 residues. Germline-derived CDR1 and CDR2 are SGHTA and FQGTGA. The CDR3 DNA reads as TGTGCCAGCAGCTTAACGGGGGACAGGACAGATACGCAGTATTTT. This translates into CASSLTGDRTDTQYF. Filled out from reference TRBV7-3 and TRBJ2-3, the complete variable domain reads GAGVSQTPSNKVTEKGKYVELRCDPISGHTALYWYRQSLGQGPEFLIYFQGTGAADDSGLPNDRFFAVRPEGSVSTLKIQRTERGDSAVYLCASSLTGDRTDTQYFGPGTRLTVL.

The V and J genes are TRBV7-9 and TRBJ1-1; D unresolved. The germline V gene encodes CDR1 SEHNR and CDR2 FQNEAQ (reference sequence). V was trimmed by 6 bases and J by 3 bases, leaving 14 bases between them. The CDR3 is 14 amino acids. The CDR3 sequence: CASRIGLADTEAFF. The CDR3 nucleotides are TGTGCCAGCAGGATCGGATTGGCGGACACTGAAGCTTTCTTT.

The rearrangement links TRBV6-4 to TRBJ1-1; D is uncertain. CDR1 is MRHNA and CDR2 is SNTAGT in the germline V gene. The CDR3 is 14 amino acids. V gave up 0 bases and J gave up 3 bases, with 8 bases separating them. The CDR3 coding sequence is TGTGCCAGCAGTGACTCTGGGGAAGACACTGAAGCTTTCTTT. Its translation: CASSDSGEDTEAFF.

V usage is TRBV11-2 and J usage is TRBJ1-1; 7 nucleotides align to TRBD1. CDR1 and CDR2 from the germline V gene are SGHAT and FQNNGV. The CDR3 has 16 residues. Trimming at V came to 3 bases and at J to 1 base, leaving 8 bases not matched to a gene. Here the CDR3 reads CASSFSSTGTNTEAFF. DNA of the CDR3: TGTGCCAGCAGCTTTTCTTCGACAGGGACGAACACTGAAGCTTTCTTT.